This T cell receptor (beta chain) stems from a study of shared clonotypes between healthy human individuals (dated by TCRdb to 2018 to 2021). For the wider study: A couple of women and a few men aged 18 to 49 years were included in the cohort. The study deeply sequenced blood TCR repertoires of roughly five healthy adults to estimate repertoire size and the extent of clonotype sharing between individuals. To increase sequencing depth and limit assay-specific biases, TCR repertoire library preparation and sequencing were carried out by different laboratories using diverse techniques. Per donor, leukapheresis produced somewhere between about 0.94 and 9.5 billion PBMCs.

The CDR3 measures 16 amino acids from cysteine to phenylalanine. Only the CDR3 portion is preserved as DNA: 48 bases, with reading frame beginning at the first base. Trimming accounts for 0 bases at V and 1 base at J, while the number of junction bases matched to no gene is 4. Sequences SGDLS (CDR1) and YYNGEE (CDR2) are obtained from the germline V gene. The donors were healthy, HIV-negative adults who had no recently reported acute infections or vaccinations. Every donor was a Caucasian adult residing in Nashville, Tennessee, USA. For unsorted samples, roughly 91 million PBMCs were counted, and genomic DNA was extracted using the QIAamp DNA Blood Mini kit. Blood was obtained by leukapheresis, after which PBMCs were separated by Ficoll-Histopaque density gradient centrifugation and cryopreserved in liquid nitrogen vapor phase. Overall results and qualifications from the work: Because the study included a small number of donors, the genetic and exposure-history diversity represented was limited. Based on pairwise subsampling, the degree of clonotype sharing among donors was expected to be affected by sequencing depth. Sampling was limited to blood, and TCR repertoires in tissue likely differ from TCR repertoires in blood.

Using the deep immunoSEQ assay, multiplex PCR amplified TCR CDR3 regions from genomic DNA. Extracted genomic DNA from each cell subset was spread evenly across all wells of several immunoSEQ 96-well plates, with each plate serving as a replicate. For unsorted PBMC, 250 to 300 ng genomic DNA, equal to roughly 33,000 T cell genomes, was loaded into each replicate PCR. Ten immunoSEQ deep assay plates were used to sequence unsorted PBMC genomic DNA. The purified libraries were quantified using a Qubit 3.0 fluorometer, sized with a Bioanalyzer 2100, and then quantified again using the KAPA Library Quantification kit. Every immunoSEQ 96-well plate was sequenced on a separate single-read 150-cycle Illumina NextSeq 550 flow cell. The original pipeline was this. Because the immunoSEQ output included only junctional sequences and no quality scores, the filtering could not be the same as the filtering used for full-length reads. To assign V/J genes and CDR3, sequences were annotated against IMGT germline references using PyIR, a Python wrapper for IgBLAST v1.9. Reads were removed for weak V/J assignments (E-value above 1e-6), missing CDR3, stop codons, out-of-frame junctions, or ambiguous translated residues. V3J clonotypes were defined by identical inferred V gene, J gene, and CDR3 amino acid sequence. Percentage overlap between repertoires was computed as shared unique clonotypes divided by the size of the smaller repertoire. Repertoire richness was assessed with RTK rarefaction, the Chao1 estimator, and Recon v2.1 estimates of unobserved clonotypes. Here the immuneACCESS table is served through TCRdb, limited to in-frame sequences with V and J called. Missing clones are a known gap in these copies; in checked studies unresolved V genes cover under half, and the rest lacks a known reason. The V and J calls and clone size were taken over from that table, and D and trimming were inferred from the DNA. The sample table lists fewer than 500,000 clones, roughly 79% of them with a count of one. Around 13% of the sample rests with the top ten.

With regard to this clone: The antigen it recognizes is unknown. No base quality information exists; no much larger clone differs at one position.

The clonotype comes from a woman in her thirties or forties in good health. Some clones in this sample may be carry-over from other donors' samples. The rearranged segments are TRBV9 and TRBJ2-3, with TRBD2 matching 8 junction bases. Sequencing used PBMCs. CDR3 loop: CASSVDGGLGTDTQYF. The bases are TGTGCCAGCAGCGTAGATGGGGGACTAGGCACAGATACGCAGTATTTT.